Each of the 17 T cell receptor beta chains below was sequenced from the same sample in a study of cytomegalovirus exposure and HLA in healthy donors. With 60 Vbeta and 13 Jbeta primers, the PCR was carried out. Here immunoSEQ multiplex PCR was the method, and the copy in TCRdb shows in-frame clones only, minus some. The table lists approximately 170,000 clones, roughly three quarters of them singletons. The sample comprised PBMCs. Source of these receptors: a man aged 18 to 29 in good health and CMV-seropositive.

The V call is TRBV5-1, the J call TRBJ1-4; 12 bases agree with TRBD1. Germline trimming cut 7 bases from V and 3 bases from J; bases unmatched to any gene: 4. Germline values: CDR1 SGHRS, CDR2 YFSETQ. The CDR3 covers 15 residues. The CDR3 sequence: CASGDRGRPNEKLFF. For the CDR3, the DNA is TGCGCCAGCGGGGACAGGGGGCGGCCTAATGAAAAACTGTTTTTT.

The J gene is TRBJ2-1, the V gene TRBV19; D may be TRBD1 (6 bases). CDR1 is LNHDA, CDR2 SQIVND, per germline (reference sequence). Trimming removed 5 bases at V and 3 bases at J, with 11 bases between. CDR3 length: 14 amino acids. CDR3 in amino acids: CASSLPQGYNEQFF. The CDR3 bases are TGTGCCAGTAGTCTCCCACAGGGCTACAATGAGCAGTTCTTC.

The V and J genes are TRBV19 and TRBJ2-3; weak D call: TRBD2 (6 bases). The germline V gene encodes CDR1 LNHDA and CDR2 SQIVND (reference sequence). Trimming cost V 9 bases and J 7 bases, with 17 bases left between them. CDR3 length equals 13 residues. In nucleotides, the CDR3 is TGTGCCAGCGCCGGGACTGCGACGTATACGCAGTATTTT. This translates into CASAGTATYTQYF.

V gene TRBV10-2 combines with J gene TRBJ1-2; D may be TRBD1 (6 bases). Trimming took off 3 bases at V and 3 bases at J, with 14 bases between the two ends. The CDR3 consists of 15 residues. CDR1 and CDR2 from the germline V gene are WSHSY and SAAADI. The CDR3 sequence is CASSEPGQGHYGYTF. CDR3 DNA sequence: TGCGCCAGCAGTGAACCCGGGCAGGGGCACTATGGCTACACCTTC.

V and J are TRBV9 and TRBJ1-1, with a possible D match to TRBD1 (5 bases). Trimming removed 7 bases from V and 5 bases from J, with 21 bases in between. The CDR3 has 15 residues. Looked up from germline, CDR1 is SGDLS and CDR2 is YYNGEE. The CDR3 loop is CASSVGGGDLTEAFF. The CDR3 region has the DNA TGTGCCAGCTCGGTGGGGGGTGGGGATTTAACTGAAGCTTTCTTT.

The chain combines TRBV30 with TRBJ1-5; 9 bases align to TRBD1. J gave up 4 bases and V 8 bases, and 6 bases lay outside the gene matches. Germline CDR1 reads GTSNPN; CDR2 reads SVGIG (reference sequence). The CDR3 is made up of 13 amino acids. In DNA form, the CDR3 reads TGTGCCGGCGGACAGGGGTTGAATCAGCCCCAGCATTTT. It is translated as CAGGQGLNQPQHF.

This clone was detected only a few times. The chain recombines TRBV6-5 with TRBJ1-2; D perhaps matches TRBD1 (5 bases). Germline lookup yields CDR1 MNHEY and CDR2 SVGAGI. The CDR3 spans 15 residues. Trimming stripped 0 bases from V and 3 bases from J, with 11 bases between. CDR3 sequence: CASSYSGGPDYGYTF. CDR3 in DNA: TGTGCCAGCAGTTACTCGGGGGGTCCGGACTATGGCTACACCTTC.

CDR3: CASSPTRSGELFF. The CDR3 DNA reads TGTGCCAGCAGCCCCACGAGGTCCGGGGAGCTGTTTTTT. This sequence joins TRBV7-9 and TRBJ2-2; D is unclear. Trimming removed 5 bases at V and 6 bases at J, with 10 bases between. Per the germline V gene, CDR1 is SEHNR and CDR2 is FQNEAQ (reference sequence). The CDR3 is made up of 13 amino acids.

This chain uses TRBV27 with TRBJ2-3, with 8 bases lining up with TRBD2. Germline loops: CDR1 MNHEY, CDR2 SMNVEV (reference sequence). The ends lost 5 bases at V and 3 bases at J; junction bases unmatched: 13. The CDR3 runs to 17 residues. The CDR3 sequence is CASSRPREGGGTDTQYF. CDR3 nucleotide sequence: TGTGCCAGCAGTCGGCCCCGGGAGGGGGGAGGGACAGATACGCAGTATTTT.

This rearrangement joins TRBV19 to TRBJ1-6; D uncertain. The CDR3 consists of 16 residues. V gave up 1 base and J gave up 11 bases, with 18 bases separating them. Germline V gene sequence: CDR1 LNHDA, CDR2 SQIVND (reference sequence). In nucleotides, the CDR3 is TGTGCCAGTAGTATAGGACCGGGAAAGTCGAGAACACCCCTCCACTTT. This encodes CASSIGPGKSRTPLHF.

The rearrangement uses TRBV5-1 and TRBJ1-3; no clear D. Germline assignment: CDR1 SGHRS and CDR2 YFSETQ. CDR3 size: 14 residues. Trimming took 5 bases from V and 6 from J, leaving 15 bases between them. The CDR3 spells CASSQEPLVNTIYF. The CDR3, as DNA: TGCGCCAGCAGTCAGGAACCGCTTGTAAACACCATATATTTT.

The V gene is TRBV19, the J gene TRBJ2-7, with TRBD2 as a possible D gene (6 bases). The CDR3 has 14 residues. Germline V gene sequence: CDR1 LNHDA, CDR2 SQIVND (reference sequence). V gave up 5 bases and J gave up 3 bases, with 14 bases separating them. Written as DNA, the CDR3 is TGTGCCAGTAGTGCGGGGACGGGCCACTACGAGCAGTACGTC. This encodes CASSAGTGHYEQYV.

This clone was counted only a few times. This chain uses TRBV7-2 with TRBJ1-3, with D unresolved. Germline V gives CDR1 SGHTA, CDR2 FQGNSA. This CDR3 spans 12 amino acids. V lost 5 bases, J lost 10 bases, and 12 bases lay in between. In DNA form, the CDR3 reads TGTGCCAGCAGCCCGGGAGGGAGGACCATATATTTT. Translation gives CASSPGGRTIYF.

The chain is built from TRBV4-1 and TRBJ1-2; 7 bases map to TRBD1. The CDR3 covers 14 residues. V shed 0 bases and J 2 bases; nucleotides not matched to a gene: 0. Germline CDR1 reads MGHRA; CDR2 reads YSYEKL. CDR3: CASSQETGNYGYTF. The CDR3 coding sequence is TGCGCCAGCAGCCAAGAGACAGGGAACTATGGCTACACCTTC.

The CDR3 here is CASSTSNEQFF. The CDR3 coding sequence is TGTGCCAGTAGTACTTCTAATGAGCAGTTCTTC. The chain recombines TRBV19 with TRBJ2-1; D is ambiguous. V was clipped by 4 bases and J by 7 bases, with 5 bases between them. The CDR3 has 11 residues. CDR1 and CDR2 from the germline V gene are LNHDA and SQIVND (reference sequence). The full variable domain, with the rest looked up from reference TRBV19 and TRBJ2-1, is DGGITQSPKYLFRKEGQNVTLSCEQNLNHDAMYWYRQDPGQGLRLIYYSQIVNDFQKGDIAEGYSVSREKKESFPLTVTSAQKNPTAFYLCASSTSNEQFFGPGTRLTVL.

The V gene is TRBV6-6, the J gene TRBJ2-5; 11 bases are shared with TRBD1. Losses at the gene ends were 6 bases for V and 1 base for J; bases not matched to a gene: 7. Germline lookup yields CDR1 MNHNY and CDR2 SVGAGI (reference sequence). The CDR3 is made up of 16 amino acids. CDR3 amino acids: CASSLTGTGGQETQYF. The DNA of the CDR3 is TGTGCCAGCAGCCTCACCGGGACAGGGGGCCAAGAGACCCAGTACTTC.

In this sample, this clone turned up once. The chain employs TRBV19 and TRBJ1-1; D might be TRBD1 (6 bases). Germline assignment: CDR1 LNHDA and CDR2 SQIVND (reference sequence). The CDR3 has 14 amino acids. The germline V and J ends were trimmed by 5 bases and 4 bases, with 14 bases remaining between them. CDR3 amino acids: CASSSSGRGTEAFF. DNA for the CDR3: TGTGCCAGTAGTTCGTCAGGCAGGGGCACTGAAGCTTTCTTT.